This T cell receptor beta chain derives from a study of metastatic and nonmetastatic thyroid tumors. Turning to the study itself: Repertoires of blood and of tissue (tumor or nodule) from malignant and benign thyroid patients were compared. The study, taken as a whole, reports: Across blood and tumor, TCR beta diversity in malignant thyroid tumors was reportedly significantly higher than in benign nodules.

CDR1 is SGHAT and CDR2 is FQNNGV in the germline V gene. Unmatched junction bases numbered 7, after V lost 3 bases and J lost 0 bases. This CDR3 spans 16 amino acids. All patients were treatment-naive before thyroid surgery. Comment on this clone: Its antigen is unknown.

TCRdb re-analyzed the PCR reads through MiXCR. The sample consists of some 5,100 clones, over 30% of them appearing once. The sample comprised adjacent normal tissue. The rearrangement joins TRBV11-2 to TRBJ1-1, with TRBD1 matching 7 bases. The receptor's source is a female donor with papillary thyroid cancer or a benign thyroid nodule (not recorded which). Some clones in this sample may be carry-over from other donors' samples. DNA of the CDR3: TGTGCCAGCAGCTTCCACCGACAGGGCTTGAACACTGAAGCTTTCTTT. This encodes CASSFHRQGLNTEAFF.